This TCR beta chain comes out of a study of blood T cell repertoires in COVID-19. Study in general: T cells, B-cell-depleted T cells, or PBMCs supplied cDNA or gDNA.

Assay used: immunoSEQ multiplex PCR; TCRdb lists only in-frame clones, some missing. The profile shows 410,000 or so clones, about 89% of them singletons. Seattle participants joined during active infection and were tracked over time. The CDR3 runs 18 residues. The germline V and J ends were trimmed by 0 bases and 1 base, with 18 bases remaining between them. Germline assignment: CDR1 LGHNA and CDR2 YSLEER. Sequencing input: peripheral blood. The sequence was obtained from a woman between 40 and 55 years old with COVID-19, enrolled during active disease. This rearrangement joins TRBV4-3 to TRBJ1-1, with D perhaps TRBD1 (6 bases). In DNA form, the CDR3 reads TGCGCCAGCAGCCAAGATCTGCCAGGGGAAGGACGGAACACTGAAGCTTTCTTT. It encodes CASSQDLPGEGRNTEAFF.